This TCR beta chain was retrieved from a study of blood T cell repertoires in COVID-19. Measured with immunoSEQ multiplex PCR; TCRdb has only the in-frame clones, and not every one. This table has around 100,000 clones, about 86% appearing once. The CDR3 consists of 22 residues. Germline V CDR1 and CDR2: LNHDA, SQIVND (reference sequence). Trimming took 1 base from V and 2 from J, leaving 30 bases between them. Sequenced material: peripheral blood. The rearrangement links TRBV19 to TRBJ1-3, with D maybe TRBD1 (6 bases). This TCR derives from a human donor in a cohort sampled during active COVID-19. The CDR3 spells CASSIGKALRQVKWGTGNTIYF. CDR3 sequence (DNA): TGTGCCAGTAGTATAGGTAAAGCCCTTAGACAGGTAAAATGGGGAACTGGAAACACCATATATTTT.